The TCR beta chain described here comes from a study of PD-L1 blockade in urothelial cancer. This clone was detected only once. Germline V CDR1 and CDR2: MNHEY, SMNVEV (reference sequence). V gave up 4 bases and J gave up 2 bases, with 12 bases separating them. The CDR3 length is 15 residues. The protocol was immunoSEQ multiplex PCR, while the TCRdb copy is restricted to in-frame clones and leaves out a portion. The data contain under 70,000 clones, approximately 85% of them singletons. Time point defined: pretreatment peripheral blood. The clonotype was recovered from a man in his 70s with urothelial cancer. This chain joins TRBV27 and TRBJ2-1, with D tentatively TRBD2 (6 bases). The sample was PBMCs, taken around atezolizumab (anti-PD-L1) treatment. CDR3 sequence: CASSSPGLTYNEQFF. The CDR3 nucleotides are TGTGCCAGCAGTTCACCGGGACTGACCTACAATGAGCAGTTCTTC.